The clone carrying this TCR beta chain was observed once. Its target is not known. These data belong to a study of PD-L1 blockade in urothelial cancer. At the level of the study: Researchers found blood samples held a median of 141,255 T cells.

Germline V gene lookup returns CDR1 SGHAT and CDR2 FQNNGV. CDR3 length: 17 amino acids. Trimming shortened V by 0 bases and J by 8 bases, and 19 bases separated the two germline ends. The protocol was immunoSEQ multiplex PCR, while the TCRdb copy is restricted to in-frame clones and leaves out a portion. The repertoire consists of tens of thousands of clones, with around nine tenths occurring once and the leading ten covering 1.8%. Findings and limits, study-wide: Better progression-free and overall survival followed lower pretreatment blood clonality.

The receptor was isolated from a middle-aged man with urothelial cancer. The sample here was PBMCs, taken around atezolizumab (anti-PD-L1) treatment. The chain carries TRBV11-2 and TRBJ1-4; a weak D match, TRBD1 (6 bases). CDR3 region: CASSLDTGGIRAEKLFF. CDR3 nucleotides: TGTGCCAGCAGCTTAGATACGGGGGGCATTAGGGCGGAAAAACTGTTTTTT. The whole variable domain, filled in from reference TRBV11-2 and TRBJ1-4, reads EAGVAQSPRYKIIEKRQSVAFWCNPISGHATLYWYQQILGQGPKLLIQFQNNGVVDDSQLPKDRFSAERLKGVDSTLKIQPAKLEDSAVYLCASSLDTGGIRAEKLFFGSGTQLSVL.